Presented here are 28 T cell receptor beta chains from one specimen sequenced in a study of T cells in Graves' hyperthyroidism and ophthalmopathy. TCR beta CDR3 region amplification was performed from RNA transcripts. With the HTBI primer set, the TCR CDR3 went through a first round of RT-PCR. MiXCR, run by TCRdb on the multiplex PCR reads, gives a single entry per CDR3 protein. The sample records some 600,000 distinct CDR3 sequences, approximately 13% being singletons. Sequencing used blood. These receptors all stem from a woman aged 25 to 39 with Graves' hyperthyroidism that later progressed to Graves' ophthalmopathy.

This clonotype came up many times. The chain is built from TRBV12-3 or TRBV12-4 and TRBJ2-7; D unresolved. Trimming took 5 bases from V and 4 from J, leaving 15 bases between them. The CDR3 runs 14 residues. The CDR3 sequence is CASSTDKPQYEQYF. In nucleotides, the CDR3 is TGTGCCAGCAGTACTGACAAACCTCAATACGAGCAGTACTTC.

This clonotype was found many times. V is TRBV19 and J is TRBJ2-7, with TRBD1 matching 9 bases. The J segment lost 5 bases and the V segment lost 8 bases, leaving 4 bases of the junction unmatched. Germline V gene sequence: CDR1 LNHDA, CDR2 SQIVND (reference sequence). The CDR3 is made up of 12 amino acids. The CDR3 nucleotides are TGTGCCAGTGGGGACAGGGTCGACGAGCAGTACTTC. Translation: CASGDRVDEQYF.

This clonotype came up many times. J is TRBJ2-1 and V is TRBV29-1; D perhaps matches TRBD2 (6 bases). Looked up from germline, CDR1 is SQVTM and CDR2 is ANQGSEA. The CDR3 spans 18 residues. V dropped 4 bases and J dropped 0 bases, with 22 bases sitting between them. The CDR3 loop is CSVAKRLATTGSYNEQFF. CDR3 DNA sequence: TGCAGCGTTGCAAAGCGGCTAGCGACTACCGGCTCCTACAATGAGCAGTTCTTC.

This clonotype was observed many times. This chain uses TRBV7-9 with TRBJ1-5; D might be TRBD1 (6 bases). Germline CDR1 reads SEHNR; CDR2 reads FQNEAQ (reference sequence). The CDR3 has 15 amino acids. The V end lost 3 bases, the J end lost 2 bases, and 11 bases lay between the germline ends. DNA for the CDR3: TGTGCCAGCAGCTTTAACAGGGACGGCAATCAGCCCCAGCATTTT. Its translation is CASSFNRDGNQPQHF.

The chain combines TRBV6-5 with TRBJ2-7; D may be TRBD2 (5 bases). Deletions cut 0 bases from V and 7 bases from J, with 19 bases between. The CDR3 is 16 amino acids. Germline-derived CDR1 and CDR2 are MNHEY and SVGAGI. This CDR3 is CASSYSDSRLLREQYF. The CDR3 coding sequence is TGTGCCAGCAGTTACTCGGACTCTCGTCTCCTACGAGAGCAGTACTTC.

This clonotype came up a few times. The V and J genes are TRBV6-1 and TRBJ1-2; TRBD1 might be the D (5 bases). Germline lookup yields CDR1 MNHNS and CDR2 SASEGT. V was cut by 1 base and J by 5 bases, with 17 bases left in between. This CDR3 comprises 16 residues. The CDR3 is CASSEEVRGVLYGYTF. DNA of the CDR3: TGTGCCAGCAGTGAAGAAGTCCGGGGGGTGTTATATGGCTACACCTTC.

V gene TRBV7-8 combines with J gene TRBJ1-1; 8 nucleotides match TRBD1. The germline V gene has CDR1 SGHVS and CDR2 FQNEAQ. Germline trimming cut 5 bases from V and 3 bases from J; bases unmatched to any gene: 5. The CDR3 is 14 amino acids. CDR3 sequence (DNA): TGTGCCAGCAGCGGCCAGACAGGGGACACTGAAGCTTTCTTT. This translates into CASSGQTGDTEAFF.

This clonotype was detected many times. The chain carries TRBV11-2 and TRBJ2-3; D gene ambiguous. V was clipped by 10 bases and J by 4 bases, with 9 bases between them. Germline lookup yields CDR1 SGHAT and CDR2 FQNNGV. This CDR3 spans 11 amino acids. CDR3 DNA: TGTGCCACCACCCAGGCAGATACGCAGTATTTT. Protein sequence: CATTQADTQYF. Full variable domain (remainder filled in from reference TRBV11-2 and TRBJ2-3): EAGVAQSPRYKIIEKRQSVAFWCNPISGHATLYWYQQILGQGPKLLIQFQNNGVVDDSQLPKDRFSAERLKGVDSTLKIQPAKLEDSAVYLCATTQADTQYFGPGTRLTVL.

This clonotype was observed a few times. Since a much larger clone is just one base distant, this may be a read error. V usage is TRBV6-1 and J usage is TRBJ1-4; TRBD1 matches 10 bases. Germline CDR1 reads MNHNS; CDR2 reads SASEGT. The CDR3 runs to 12 residues. J gave up 6 bases and V 11 bases, and 3 bases lay outside the gene matches. The chain's CDR3 is CAAGTGDEKLFF. CDR3 sequence (DNA): TGTGCCGCCGGGACAGGGGATGAAAAACTGTTTTTT.

This clonotype has a count of ten or more. The chain couples TRBV18 to TRBJ1-1, with D tentatively TRBD1 (6 bases). From germline, CDR1 is KGHSH and CDR2 LQKENI. CDR3 size: 14 residues. V was clipped by 5 bases and J by 1 base, with 11 bases between them. The CDR3 DNA reads TGTGCCAGCTCATTGGGGGCTACGAACACTGAAGCTTTCTTT. Residues: CASSLGATNTEAFF.

This clonotype showed up just a few times. CDR3 protein: CAWGDGNMYEQYF. The CDR3 nucleotides are TGTGCCTGGGGGGACGGAAACATGTACGAGCAGTACTTC. The chain joins TRBV30 to TRBJ2-7; D tentatively reads TRBD1 or TRBD2 (5 bases each). The germline V gene encodes CDR1 GTSNPN and CDR2 SVGIG (reference sequence). The CDR3 consists of 13 residues. V dropped 5 bases and J dropped 4 bases, with 15 bases sitting between them.

Many counts were recorded for this clonotype. This chain links TRBV18 with TRBJ2-5; no clear D. V was shortened by 5 bases and J by 3 bases, with 10 bases between the two germline ends. The CDR3 sequence is 13 residues long. Germline CDR1 and CDR2: KGHSH and LQKENI. The CDR3 bases are TGTGCCAGCTCAGGGTCAGCTGAAGAGACCCAGTACTTC. It codes for CASSGSAEETQYF.

This clonotype was detected ten times or more. The chain links TRBV24-1 to TRBJ2-5; D is unresolved. V gave up 3 bases and J gave up 0 bases, with 4 bases separating them. Germline lookup yields CDR1 KGHDR and CDR2 SFDVKD. The CDR3 has 13 residues. CDR3: CATSDGYQETQYF. The CDR3 DNA reads as TGTGCCACCAGTGATGGGTACCAAGAGACCCAGTACTTC.

In this sample, this clonotype turned up a few times. The CDR3 reads CASSQSGVAGAGYEQYF. The CDR3 DNA reads TGTGCCAGCAGCCAATCCGGCGTAGCGGGAGCGGGCTACGAGCAGTACTTC. This rearrangement joins TRBV4-2 to TRBJ2-7, with 9 bases identical to TRBD2. The CDR3 is made up of 17 amino acids. Germline V gene data show CDR1 as LGHNA and CDR2 as YNFKEQ. The trim removed 2 bases at V and 3 bases at J, leaving 11 bases unmatched.

To note about this clonotype: An end of the junction does not agree with germline; a read error may underlie this. V gene TRBV28 combines with J gene TRBJ1-5; tentative D call: TRBD1 (5 bases). The CDR3 has 14 amino acids. Germline CDR1 and CDR2: MDHEN and SYDVKM. The CDR3 spells CTSSHTDTNQPQHF. The CDR3 coding sequence is TGTACCAGCAGTCACACGGACACCAATCAGCCCCAGCATTTT.

This sequence joins TRBV19 and TRBJ2-3; D perhaps matches TRBD1 (5 bases). Trimming took off 4 bases at V and 2 bases at J, with 10 bases between the two ends. Germline loops: CDR1 LNHDA, CDR2 SQIVND (reference sequence). This CDR3 is 14 amino acids long. CDR3 protein: CASSKRQYTDTQYF. The CDR3 nucleotides are TGTGCCAGTAGTAAACGACAGTACACAGATACGCAGTATTTT.

This clonotype has only a few counts. The chain combines TRBV4-2 with TRBJ2-6, with 8 bases identical to TRBD2. V was clipped by 1 base and J by 4 bases; unmatched bases: 15. The germline V gene has CDR1 LGHNA and CDR2 YNFKEQ. The CDR3 is 20 amino acids. The CDR3 loop reads CASSQAMLSGISSGANVLTF. Here the CDR3 DNA reads TGTGCCAGCAGCCAAGCGATGCTTAGCGGGATAAGCTCCGGGGCCAACGTCCTGACTTTC.

This chain joins TRBV5-5 and TRBJ2-2; 9 bases are shared with TRBD2. Looked up from germline, CDR1 is SGHKS and CDR2 is YYEKEE (reference sequence). The length of the CDR3 is 15 residues. V was pared by 1 base and J by 4 bases, with 2 bases of the junction left unmatched. The CDR3 reads CASSLKTSGTGELFF. In DNA form, the CDR3 reads TGTGCCAGCAGCTTGAAGACTAGCGGCACCGGGGAGCTGTTTTTT.

The chain links TRBV18 to TRBJ2-5, with 13 nucleotides matching TRBD2. Trimming at V came to 0 bases and at J to 2 bases, leaving 9 bases not matched to a gene. CDR3 size: 19 residues. Per germline, CDR1 KGHSH and CDR2 LQKENI. The CDR3 DNA is TGTGCCAGCTCACCACCCCGGACTAGCGGGAGTGGAAATCAAGAGACCCAGTACTTC. It is translated as CASSPPRTSGSGNQETQYF.

This clonotype occurred many times. The chain employs TRBV2 and TRBJ1-6; 10 nucleotides agree with TRBD1. The germline V gene has CDR1 SNHLY and CDR2 FYNNEI. The junction had 6 bases not matched to a gene; V was cut back by 8 bases and J by 8 bases. CDR3 length: 14 amino acids. The CDR3 sequence is CASFRQGADSPLHF. CDR3 DNA sequence: TGTGCCAGCTTTAGACAGGGGGCGGATTCACCCCTCCACTTT.

This clonotype was counted ten times or more. The chain joins TRBV20-1 to TRBJ1-2; D call uncertain. The CDR3 length is 12 residues. Trimming took off 6 bases at V and 7 bases at J, with 15 bases between the two ends. Germline-derived CDR1 and CDR2 are DFQATT and SNEGSKA (reference sequence). The CDR3 DNA is TGCAGTGCCAGTCCCCAGGTGTCTGGCTACACCTTC. Protein: CSASPQVSGYTF.

Many counts were recorded for this clonotype. The V gene is TRBV20-1, the J gene TRBJ2-5; TRBD2 is a possible D gene (6 bases). CDR1 DFQATT and CDR2 SNEGSKA come from the germline V gene (reference sequence). Trimming removed 6 bases from V and 6 bases from J, with 26 bases in between. The CDR3 loop spans 16 amino acids. CDR3 region: CSARPAGLKGIKTQYF. The CDR3 nucleotides read TGCAGTGCCAGACCAGCGGGCCTCAAAGGGATAAAGACCCAGTACTTC.

The V call is TRBV5-1, the J call TRBJ1-2; maybe TRBD1 (6 bases). V lost 4 bases to trimming and J lost 6 bases, with 13 bases between them. Germline lookup yields CDR1 SGHRS and CDR2 YFSETQ. The CDR3 covers 13 residues. The CDR3 region is CASSPGHADGYTF. The CDR3 nucleotides are TGCGCCAGCAGCCCGGGACACGCAGATGGCTACACCTTC.

The chain links TRBV6-2 or TRBV6-3 to TRBJ1-5, with a weak D call TRBD1 (6 bases). The CDR3 contains 17 residues. V gave up 6 bases and J gave up 6 bases, with 24 bases separating them. CDR1 is MNHEY and CDR2 is SVGEGT in the germline V gene. This CDR3 is CASSPGAGGAYGQPQHF. Written as DNA, the CDR3 is TGTGCCAGCAGCCCCGGGGCGGGGGGCGCGTACGGTCAGCCCCAGCATTTT.

This clonotype has ten or more counts. The chain links TRBV7-2 to TRBJ2-7; 9 positions agree with TRBD2. Germline assignment: CDR1 SGHTA and CDR2 FQGNSA. The CDR3 covers 16 residues. Losses at the gene ends were 6 bases for V and 2 bases for J; bases not matched to a gene: 11. The CDR3 reads CASRAAGTSLPYEQYF. The CDR3 region has the DNA TGTGCCAGCAGAGCTGCCGGGACTAGCCTCCCCTACGAGCAGTACTTC.

The gene calls are TRBV6-2 or TRBV6-3 and TRBJ2-3; a possible D gene is TRBD2 (7 bases). Germline V gene lookup returns CDR1 MNHEY and CDR2 SVGEGT. The CDR3 has 16 residues. V was shortened by 7 bases and J by 2 bases, with 19 bases between the two germline ends. The CDR3 here is CASTLLGGRNTDTQYF. Here the CDR3 DNA reads TGTGCCAGCACCCTTCTCGGGGGGCGAAACACAGATACGCAGTATTTT.

This clonotype was counted at least ten times. The genes are TRBV19 and TRBJ1-2; possibly TRBD1 for D (5 bases). Trimming removed 7 bases from V and 8 bases from J, with 17 bases in between. Germline assignment: CDR1 LNHDA and CDR2 SQIVND (reference sequence). This CDR3 contains 13 residues. As DNA, the CDR3 is TGTGCCAGTACCCCCGGGGCACCAGGAGGCTACACCTTC. Its protein product is CASTPGAPGGYTF.

This clonotype has a handful of counts. This clone may be a read error of a much larger clone one base away. The rearrangement links TRBV20-1 to TRBJ2-1; 8 bases are a match to TRBD2. Per the germline V gene, CDR1 is DFQATT and CDR2 is SNEGSKA (reference sequence). This CDR3 contains 15 residues. The CDR3: CSARALAGRYNERFF. CDR3 nucleotide sequence: TGCAGTGCTAGAGCTTTAGCGGGACGATACAATGAGCGGTTCTTC.